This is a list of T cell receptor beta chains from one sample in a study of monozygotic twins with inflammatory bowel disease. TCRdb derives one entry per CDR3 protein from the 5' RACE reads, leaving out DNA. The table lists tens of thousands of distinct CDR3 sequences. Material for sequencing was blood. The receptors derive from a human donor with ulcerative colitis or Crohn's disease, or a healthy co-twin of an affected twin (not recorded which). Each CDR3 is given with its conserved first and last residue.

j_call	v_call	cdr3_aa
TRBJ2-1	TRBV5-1	CASSLALAGFYNEQFF
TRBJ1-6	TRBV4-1	CASSQDASYNSPLHF
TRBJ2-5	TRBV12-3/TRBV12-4	CASRPEGETQYF
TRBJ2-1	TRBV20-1	CSAIRLAGNEQFF
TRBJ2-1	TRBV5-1	CASSVGTSGNNEQFF
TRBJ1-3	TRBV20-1	CSAQFVSGNTIYF
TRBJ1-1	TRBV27	CASSYGQNTEAFF
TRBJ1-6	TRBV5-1	CASSYGGEDSPLHF
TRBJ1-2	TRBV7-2	CASSPMGVRYGYTF
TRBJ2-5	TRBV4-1	CASSQFQFETQYF
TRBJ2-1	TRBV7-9	CASSWGLAGGREQFF
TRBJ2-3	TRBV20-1	CSAAPAAGASTDTQYF
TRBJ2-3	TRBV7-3	CASSLRGRGPEGDTQYF
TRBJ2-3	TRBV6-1	CASRGGRLSTDTQYF
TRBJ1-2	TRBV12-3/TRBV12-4	CASSPTEVYGYTF
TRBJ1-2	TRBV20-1	CSAKQGLYGYTF
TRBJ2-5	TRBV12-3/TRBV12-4	CASSLARKETQYF
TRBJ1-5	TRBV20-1	CSAPGPGQPQHF
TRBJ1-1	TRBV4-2	CASSQEGRWTGPEAFF
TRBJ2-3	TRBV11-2	CASRPRRGGADTQYF
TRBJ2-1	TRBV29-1	CSVAALSSYNEQFF
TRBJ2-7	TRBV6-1	CASSTPEGGIYEQYF
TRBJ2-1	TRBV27	CASRGSADEQFF
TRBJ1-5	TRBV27	CASSRQGAGNQPQHF
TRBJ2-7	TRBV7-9	CASSPRGTGAYEQYF
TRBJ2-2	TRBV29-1	CSVPGEGRAGELFF
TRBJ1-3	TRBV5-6	CASSLLGTGGRSGNTIYF
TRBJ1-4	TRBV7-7	CASSPHQGSEKLFF
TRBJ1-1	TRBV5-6	CASSLVRGGTEAFF